The rows below give T cell receptor beta chains drawn from one sample of a study of blood T cell repertoires in COVID-19. Assay: immunoSEQ multiplex PCR; the TCRdb copy retains only in-frame clones and omits some. This table has roughly 100,000 clones, around 75% appearing once. The sequenced sample consisted of peripheral blood. These receptors all come from a human donor with acute or convalescent COVID-19. The donor label of this sample is uncertain. Each CDR3 is given with its conserved first and last residue. D genes are given only for firm matches. Clone sizes are given selectively: once, few, many, or a class where the clone is expanded.

clone_size	d_call	cdr3_length	v_call	j_call	cdr3_nt	cdr3_aa
NA	NA	14	TRBV5-1	TRBJ1-1	TGCGCCAGCAGCTTTTTAGGGGGAGACACTGAAGCTTTCTTT	CASSFLGGDTEAFF
NA	TRBD2	11	TRBV28	TRBJ2-3	TGTGCCAGCCGGGGGGTCAATGCGCAGTATTTT	CASRGVNAQYF
NA	NA	14	TRBV30	TRBJ1-6	TGTGCCTGGAGTCCCGCCCCAGGAGGTTCACCCCTCCACTTT	CAWSPAPGGSPLHF
NA	NA	15	TRBV27	TRBJ1-2	TGTGCCAGCAGTTTACGCGCAGGGATAGACTATGGCTACACCTTC	CASSLRAGIDYGYTF
NA	TRBD1	15	TRBV6-5	TRBJ2-2	TGTGCCAGCAGAGGGACAGGGGGCGACACCGGGGAGCTGTTTTTT	CASRGTGGDTGELFF
few	NA	13	TRBV27	TRBJ2-3	TGTGCCAGCAGTTGGGCTAGCACAGATACGCAGTATTTT	CASSWASTDTQYF
NA	TRBD1	14	TRBV19	TRBJ1-5	TGTGCCAGTAGTATAGCAGGGGGCACTCAGCCCCAGCATTTT	CASSIAGGTQPQHF
few	NA	13	TRBV15	TRBJ1-1	TGTGCCACCAGCAGAGGAAGGGGCACTGAAGCTTTCTTT	CATSRGRGTEAFF
many	NA	13	TRBV27	TRBJ2-1	TGTGCCAGCAGTTTATTCCCCGCTAGTGAGCAGTTCTTC	CASSLFPASEQFF
many	NA	14	TRBV3-1/TRBV3-2	TRBJ2-5	TGTGCCAGCAGCCATGAACAGTCACAAGAGACCCAGTACTTC	CASSHEQSQETQYF
NA	NA	13	TRBV9	TRBJ2-2	TGTGCCAGCAGCGTAGTGAGGGAGGGGGAGCTGTTTTTT	CASSVVREGELFF
few	NA	17	TRBV7-9	TRBJ1-1	TGTGCCAGCAGCCCAGCCGGCCACGGAGACCTGAACACTGAAGCTTTCTTT	CASSPAGHGDLNTEAFF
once	TRBD1	13	TRBV19	TRBJ1-1	TGTGCCAGTAGTCGTAGGGGGCTCACTGAAGCTTTCTTT	CASSRRGLTEAFF
NA	TRBD1	15	TRBV9	TRBJ1-2	TGTGCCAGCAGCGCGGCACAGGGGGATAACTATGGCTACACCTTC	CASSAAQGDNYGYTF
NA	TRBD1	16	TRBV6-5	TRBJ1-6	TGTGCCAGCAGTTGGGGGGACAGCCGGGTTATCTCACCCCTCCACTTT	CASSWGDSRVISPLHF
NA	NA	13	TRBV14	TRBJ1-1	TGTGCCAGCAGCGCGGACTTGAACACTGAAGCTTTCTTT	CASSADLNTEAFF
few	TRBD1	14	TRBV28	TRBJ1-2	TGTGCCAGCACCCCATCGGGGACAGACTATGGCTACACCTTC	CASTPSGTDYGYTF
few	TRBD1	16	TRBV18	TRBJ1-5	TGTGCCAGCTCACGAGAACAGGGGGCGAACAATCAGCCCCAGCATTTT	CASSREQGANNQPQHF
NA	TRBD1	15	TRBV9	TRBJ2-7	TGTGCCAGCAGCGGACAGGGGGCCGGCTCCTACGAGCAGTACTTC	CASSGQGAGSYEQYF
NA	TRBD2	15	TRBV18	TRBJ2-3	TGTGCCAGCTCACCAAGTGCGGGGGGCACAGATACGCAGTATTTT	CASSPSAGGTDTQYF
once	TRBD1	14	TRBV6-5	TRBJ2-2	TGTGCCAGCACTGGCCAAGTCCGACAGGGAGAGCTGTTTTTT	CASTGQVRQGELFF
NA	TRBD1	14	TRBV5-1	TRBJ2-7	TGCGCCAGCAGCTTGACAGGGGATGGTTACGAGCAGTACTTC	CASSLTGDGYEQYF
NA	TRBD2	19	TRBV5-6	TRBJ2-3	TGTGCCAGCAGCTTGGGCCGACTAGCGGGGGGACGAATCACAGATACGCAGTATTTT	CASSLGRLAGGRITDTQYF
NA	NA	13	TRBV7-8	TRBJ2-5	TGTGCCAGCAGCTTTTTTACGGGGGAGACCCAGTACTTC	CASSFFTGETQYF
NA	TRBD1	14	TRBV2	TRBJ2-2	TGTGCCAGCCGCGGGACAGGGGGCTTGGGGGAGCTGTTTTTT	CASRGTGGLGELFF
NA	NA	11	TRBV14	TRBJ2-7	TGTGCCAGCAGCCATTTTAGTTTCTGGTACTTC	CASSHFSFWYF
NA	NA	16	TRBV4-2	TRBJ1-4	TGTGCCAGCAGCCAAGACCTCCGGGCAACTAATGAAAAACTGTTTTTT	CASSQDLRATNEKLFF